These 30 T cell receptor beta chains were all obtained from the same sample, sequenced in a study of monozygotic twins with inflammatory bowel disease. TCRdb reanalyzed the 5' RACE reads, giving one entry per CDR3 protein sequence and no DNA. The data show fewer than 450,000 distinct CDR3 sequences, and the top ten clones hold just over 2.5%. Source material: blood. The receptors here all came from a human donor with ulcerative colitis or Crohn's disease, or a healthy co-twin of an affected twin (not recorded which).

The genes are TRBV9 and TRBJ1-6; TCRdb lists TRBD1, though no DNA is available to test this call. The CDR3 contains 17 residues. CDR1 is SGDLS and CDR2 is YYNGEE in the germline V gene. CDR3 sequence: CASSVGQQGYYNSPLHF.

The chain uses TRBV7-3 and TRBJ1-2; TCRdb's D call of TRBD1 is untestable without DNA. The CDR3 runs 14 residues. Germline V lookup: CDR1 SGHTA, CDR2 FQGTGA. The CDR3 sequence: CASTSDRVKGGYTF.

CDR3 sequence reads: CASSQERRGGINQETQYF. The V gene is TRBV4-3, the J gene TRBJ2-5; the D gene TCRdb calls, TRBD1, cannot be checked with no DNA. CDR3 length: 18 amino acids. The germline V gene has CDR1 LGHNA and CDR2 YSLEER.

V is TRBV7-9 and J is TRBJ1-5; TCRdb selects TRBD1, and the lack of DNA leaves this call unchecked. The CDR3 totals 16 residues. Germline-derived CDR1 and CDR2 are SEHNR and FQNEAQ (reference sequence). The CDR3 protein is CASSLRTGTGNQPQHF.

V gene TRBV7-2 combines with J gene TRBJ2-3. The CDR3 spans 14 residues. CDR1 and CDR2 from the germline V gene are SGHTA and FQGNSA. CDR3 sequence reads: CASSLGAGSDTQYF.

The chain has TRBV20-1 and TRBJ1-5; the D call from TCRdb, TRBD1, cannot be confirmed without DNA. The germline gives CDR1 DFQATT, CDR2 SNEGSKA (reference sequence). The CDR3 sequence is 13 residues long. Here the CDR3 reads CSARGQSNQPQHF.

This chain links TRBV9 with TRBJ1-2. This CDR3 is built from 14 residues. Per the germline V gene, CDR1 is SGDLS and CDR2 is YYNGEE. This CDR3 is CASSVDNDYYGYTF.

V usage is TRBV4-2 and J usage is TRBJ1-4; the D gene TCRdb calls, TRBD1, cannot be checked with no DNA. CDR1 is LGHNA and CDR2 is YNFKEQ in the germline V gene. The CDR3 totals 15 residues. This chain's CDR3 is CASSQDRELNEKLFF.

The rearrangement joins TRBV4-3 to TRBJ2-7; TCRdb gives TRBD1 as the D gene, but with no DNA this cannot be confirmed. CDR3 length: 14 residues. Germline CDR1 is LGHNA and CDR2 is YSLEER. CDR3 in amino acids: CASSLQGAGGEQYF.

The rearrangement links TRBV7-6 to TRBJ2-3. Germline V gives CDR1 SGHVS, CDR2 FNYEAQ. This CDR3 comprises 12 residues. The CDR3 protein is CASSKPADTQYF.

The chain combines TRBV7-2 with TRBJ2-3; the TCRdb D gene call, TRBD1, has no DNA to confirm it. The germline CDR1 and CDR2 sequences are SGHTA and FQGNSA. CDR3 length equals 13 residues. CDR3 in amino acids: CQVGRGIGDTQYF. Based on the CDR3 plus reference TRBV7-2 and TRBJ2-3, the full variable domain is GAGVSQSPSNKVTEKGKDVELRCDPISGHTALYWYRQSLGQGLEFLIYFQGNSAPDKSGLPSDRFSAERTGGSVSTLTIQRTQQEDSAVYLCQVGRGIGDTQYFGPGTRLTVL.

V usage is TRBV19 and J usage is TRBJ2-3; TCRdb reports TRBD1, a call that lacks DNA to check it against. CDR3 length equals 14 residues. From germline, CDR1 is LNHDA and CDR2 SQIVND (reference sequence). The CDR3 sequence is CASSADRGTDTQYF.

The chain has TRBV4-1 and TRBJ2-3; the D gene TCRdb calls, TRBD1, cannot be checked with no DNA. The germline V gene has CDR1 MGHRA and CDR2 YSYEKL. This CDR3 is built from 15 residues. The CDR3 protein is CASSRQGGGTDTQYF.

This chain joins TRBV24-1 and TRBJ2-5; TCRdb returns TRBD2, unconfirmable since there is no DNA. Germline loops: CDR1 KGHDR, CDR2 SFDVKD. This CDR3 spans 16 amino acids. The CDR3 sequence: CATSETTSGAQETQYF.

V is TRBV13 and J is TRBJ1-6; as DNA is missing, the TRBD1 call by TCRdb cannot be tested. CDR1 is PRHDT, CDR2 FYEKMQ, per germline (reference sequence). CDR3 length: 16 amino acids. The CDR3 protein is CASIDRGRSYNSPLHF.

This rearrangement joins TRBV5-1 to TRBJ2-7; TCRdb designates TRBD1, a call that cannot be tested without DNA. From germline, CDR1 is SGHRS and CDR2 YFSETQ. The CDR3 contains 14 residues. The CDR3 sequence: CASSWLGGDYEQYF.

Judged by frequency, this clonotype is medium-sized. The chain employs TRBV20-1 and TRBJ2-7; there is no DNA to check the TCRdb D call of TRBD1. Germline V gene sequence: CDR1 DFQATT, CDR2 SNEGSKA (reference sequence). The CDR3 is 15 amino acids. CDR3: CSARAYGQGSYEQYF.

The chain links TRBV7-9 to TRBJ1-6; TCRdb outputs TRBD1, but without DNA this stays unchecked. This CDR3 is built from 13 residues. Per the germline V gene, CDR1 is SEHNR and CDR2 is FQNEAQ (reference sequence). The CDR3 region is CASSPGPNSPLHF.

This chain uses TRBV4-1 with TRBJ1-5; TCRdb's D call, TRBD1, is unchecked because there is no DNA. CDR1 is MGHRA, CDR2 YSYEKL, per germline. The CDR3 consists of 17 residues. CDR3 sequence: CASSQSGTGYSNQPQHF.

The gene calls are TRBV7-9 and TRBJ2-1. The CDR3 length is 16 residues. The germline V gene has CDR1 SEHNR and CDR2 FQNEAQ (reference sequence). Here the CDR3 reads CASSLLITQRYNEQFF.

The V gene is TRBV20-1, the J gene TRBJ1-2; absent DNA, TCRdb's TRBD1 call cannot be checked. Germline values: CDR1 DFQATT, CDR2 SNEGSKA (reference sequence). CDR3 length: 14 residues. CDR3 sequence reads: CSARSGQGFWGYTF.

This chain connects TRBV5-1 to TRBJ2-5; TCRdb outputs TRBD2, but without DNA this stays unchecked. CDR1 is SGHRS, CDR2 YFSETQ, per germline. The length of the CDR3 is 16 residues. The CDR3 is CASSLYRTSDQETQYF.

The chain joins TRBV7-3 to TRBJ2-3. CDR3 length: 13 amino acids. Per germline, CDR1 SGHTA and CDR2 FQGTGA. CDR3: CASSSSQADTQYF.

The chain is built from TRBV6-5 and TRBJ1-2; no DNA is available, so the TRBD1 call from TCRdb remains unchecked. Germline CDR1 and CDR2: MNHEY and SVGAGI. The CDR3 has 16 amino acids. This chain's CDR3 is CASNYAGTGGSGGYTF.

The rearrangement uses TRBV7-9 and TRBJ2-7; the TCRdb call, TRBD1, lacks DNA for checking. Looked up from germline, CDR1 is SEHNR and CDR2 is FQNEAQ (reference sequence). The CDR3 runs 13 residues. The CDR3 protein is CASSTKGTYEQYF.

The CDR3 loop reads CASSYDGTLSYEQYF. V usage is TRBV7-3 and J usage is TRBJ2-7; the TRBD1 assignment by TCRdb is unverifiable without DNA. Per the germline V gene, CDR1 is SGHTA and CDR2 is FQGTGA. The CDR3 consists of 15 residues.

The chain has TRBV11-2 and TRBJ2-1; the TCRdb call, TRBD1, lacks DNA for checking. Per germline, CDR1 SGHAT and CDR2 FQNNGV. The CDR3 consists of 15 residues. The CDR3 sequence is CASSFRPGGYNEQFF. Complete variable domain (other parts from reference TRBV11-2 and TRBJ2-1): EAGVAQSPRYKIIEKRQSVAFWCNPISGHATLYWYQQILGQGPKLLIQFQNNGVVDDSQLPKDRFSAERLKGVDSTLKIQPAKLEDSAVYLCASSFRPGGYNEQFFGPGTRLTVL.

V and J are TRBV7-3 and TRBJ2-2; the TCRdb D gene call, TRBD2, has no DNA to confirm it. The CDR3 has 13 amino acids. Germline V gene data show CDR1 as SGHTA and CDR2 as FQGTGA. CDR3 region: CASSDPSTGELFF.

The chain carries TRBV6-5 and TRBJ2-3; the D call from TCRdb, TRBD2, cannot be confirmed without DNA. This CDR3 contains 17 residues. The germline V gene encodes CDR1 MNHEY and CDR2 SVGAGI. The CDR3: CASSYLGLAGYTDTQYF.

The chain employs TRBV20-1 and TRBJ2-7; TCRdb's assignment of TRBD1 cannot be checked, as there is no DNA. The CDR3 runs to 15 residues. From germline, CDR1 is DFQATT and CDR2 SNEGSKA (reference sequence). The CDR3 here is CSARDRDRVSYEQYF.